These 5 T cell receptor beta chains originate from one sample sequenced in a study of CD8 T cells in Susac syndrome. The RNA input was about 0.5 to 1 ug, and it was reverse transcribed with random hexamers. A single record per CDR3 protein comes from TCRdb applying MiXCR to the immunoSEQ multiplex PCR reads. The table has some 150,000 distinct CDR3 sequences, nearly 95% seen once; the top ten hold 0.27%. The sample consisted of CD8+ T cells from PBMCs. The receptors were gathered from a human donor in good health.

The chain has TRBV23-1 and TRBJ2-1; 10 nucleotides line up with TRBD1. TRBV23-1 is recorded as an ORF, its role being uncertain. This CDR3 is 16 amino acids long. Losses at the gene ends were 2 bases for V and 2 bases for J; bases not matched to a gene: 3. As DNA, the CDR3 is TGCGCCAGCAGTCAACTGACAGGGGGCGCCTACAATGAGCAGTTCTTC. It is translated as CASSQLTGGAYNEQFF.

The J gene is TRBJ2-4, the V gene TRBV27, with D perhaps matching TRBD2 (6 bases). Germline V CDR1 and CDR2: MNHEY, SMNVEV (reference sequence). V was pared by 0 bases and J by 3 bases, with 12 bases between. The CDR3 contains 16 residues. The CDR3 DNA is TGTGCCAGCAGTTTATCTGGCGGGATGGGCAAAAACATTCAGTACTTC. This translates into CASSLSGGMGKNIQYF.

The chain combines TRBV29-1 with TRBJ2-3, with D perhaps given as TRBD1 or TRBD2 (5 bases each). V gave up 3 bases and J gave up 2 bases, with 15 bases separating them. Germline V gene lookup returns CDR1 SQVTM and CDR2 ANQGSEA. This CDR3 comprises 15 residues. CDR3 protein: CSVEAGTSPTDTQYF. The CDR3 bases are TGCAGCGTTGAGGCCGGGACGAGCCCCACAGATACGCAGTATTTT.

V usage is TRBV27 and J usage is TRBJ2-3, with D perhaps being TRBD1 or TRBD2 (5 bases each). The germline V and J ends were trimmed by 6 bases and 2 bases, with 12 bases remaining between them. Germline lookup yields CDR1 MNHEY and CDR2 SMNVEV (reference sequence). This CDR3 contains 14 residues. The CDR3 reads CASSSRDPTDTQYF. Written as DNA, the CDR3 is TGTGCCAGCAGCTCTCGGGACCCCACAGATACGCAGTATTTT.

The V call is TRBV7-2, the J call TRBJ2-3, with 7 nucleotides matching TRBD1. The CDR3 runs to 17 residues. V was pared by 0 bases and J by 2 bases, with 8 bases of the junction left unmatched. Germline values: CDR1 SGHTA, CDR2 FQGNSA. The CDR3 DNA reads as TGTGCCAGCAGCTTAGCGCTAGGGACAGCTTTCACAGATACGCAGTATTTT. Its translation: CASSLALGTAFTDTQYF.